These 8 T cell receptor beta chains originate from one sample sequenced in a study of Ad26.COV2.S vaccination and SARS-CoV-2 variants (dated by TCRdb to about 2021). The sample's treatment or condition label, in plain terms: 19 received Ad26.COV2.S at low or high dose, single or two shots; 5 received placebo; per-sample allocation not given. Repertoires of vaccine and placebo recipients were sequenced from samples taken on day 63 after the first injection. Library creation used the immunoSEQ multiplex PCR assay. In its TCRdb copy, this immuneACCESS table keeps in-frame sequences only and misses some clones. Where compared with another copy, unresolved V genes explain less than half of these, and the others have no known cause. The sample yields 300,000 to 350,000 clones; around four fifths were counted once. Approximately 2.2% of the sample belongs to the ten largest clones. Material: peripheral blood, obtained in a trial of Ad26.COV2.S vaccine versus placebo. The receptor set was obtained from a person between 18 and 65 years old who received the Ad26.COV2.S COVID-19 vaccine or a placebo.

CDR3 DNA: TGTGCCAGCAGTGAGGGCTCAGGATCCTACGAGCAGTACTTC. Translated: CASSEGSGSYEQYF. V is TRBV6-1 and J is TRBJ2-7, with D hard to call. This CDR3 is 14 amino acids long. V was trimmed by 3 bases and J by 1 base, leaving 10 bases between them. The germline CDR1 and CDR2 sequences are MNHNS and SASEGT.

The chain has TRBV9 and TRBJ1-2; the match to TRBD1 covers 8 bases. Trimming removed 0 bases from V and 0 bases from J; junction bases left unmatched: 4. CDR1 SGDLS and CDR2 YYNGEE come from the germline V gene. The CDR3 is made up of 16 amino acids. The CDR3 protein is CASSVAGQEANYGYTF. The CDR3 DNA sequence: TGTGCCAGCAGCGTAGCGGGACAGGAAGCTAACTATGGCTACACCTTC.

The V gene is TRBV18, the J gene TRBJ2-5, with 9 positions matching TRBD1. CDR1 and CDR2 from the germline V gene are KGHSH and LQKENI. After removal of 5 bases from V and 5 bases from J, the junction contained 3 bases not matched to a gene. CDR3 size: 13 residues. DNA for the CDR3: TGTGCCAGCTCATCACAGGGGGCGGAGACCCAGTACTTC. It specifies CASSSQGAETQYF.

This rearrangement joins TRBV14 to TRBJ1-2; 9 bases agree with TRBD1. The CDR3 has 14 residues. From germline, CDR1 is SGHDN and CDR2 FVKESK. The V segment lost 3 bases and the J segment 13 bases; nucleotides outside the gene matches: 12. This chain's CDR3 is CASSQLGTGPPSTF. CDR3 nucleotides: TGTGCCAGCAGCCAGCTCGGGACAGGGCCTCCCAGCACCTTC.

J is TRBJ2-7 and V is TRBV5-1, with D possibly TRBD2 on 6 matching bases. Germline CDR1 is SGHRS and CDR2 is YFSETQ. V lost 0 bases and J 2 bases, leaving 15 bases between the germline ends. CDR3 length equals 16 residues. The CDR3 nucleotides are TGCGCCAGCAGCTTGGCCGGGTCTAGCGTTACCTACGAGCAGTACTTC. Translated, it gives CASSLAGSSVTYEQYF.

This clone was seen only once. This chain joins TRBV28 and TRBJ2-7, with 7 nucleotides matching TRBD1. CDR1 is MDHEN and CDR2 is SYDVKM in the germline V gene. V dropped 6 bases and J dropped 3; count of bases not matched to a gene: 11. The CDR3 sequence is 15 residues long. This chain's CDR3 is CASRIQYRGDYEQYF. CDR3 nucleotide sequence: TGTGCCAGCAGAATCCAATACAGGGGAGACTACGAGCAGTACTTC.

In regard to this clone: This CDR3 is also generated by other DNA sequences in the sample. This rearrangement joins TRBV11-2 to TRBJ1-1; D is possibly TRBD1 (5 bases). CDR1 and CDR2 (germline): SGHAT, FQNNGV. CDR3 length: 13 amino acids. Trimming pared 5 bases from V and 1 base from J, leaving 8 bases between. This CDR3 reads CASSGDRNTEAFF. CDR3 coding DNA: TGTGCCAGCAGCGGCGACAGGAACACTGAAGCTTTCTTT.

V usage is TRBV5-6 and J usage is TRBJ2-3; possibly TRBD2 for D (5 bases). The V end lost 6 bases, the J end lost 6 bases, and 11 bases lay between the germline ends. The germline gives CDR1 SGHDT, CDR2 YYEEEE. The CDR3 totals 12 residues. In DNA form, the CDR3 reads TGTGCCAGCATTACCTCGGGGGATACGCAGTATTTT. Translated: CASITSGDTQYF.